Listed below are T cell receptor beta chains from one sample, sequenced in a study of T cell changes during pregnancy in multiple sclerosis. TCRdb's copy holds only in-frame clones and misses some; the assay was immunoSEQ multiplex PCR. This repertoire shows approximately 110,000 clones, 92% found once; its top ten account for approximately 1.5%. This material consisted of peripheral blood, taken in the third trimester of pregnancy. These receptors were obtained from a female donor with multiple sclerosis, enrolled in a pregnancy study. The CDR3 runs from the conserved cysteine through the conserved F or W. The order of the fields is D gene, clone size, J gene, V gene, CDR3 DNA, CDR3 protein. The D gene is left open where the match is weak. Clone size is stated in some rows and not others, as once, few, many or a class when expanded.

d_call: .
clone_size: .
j_call: TRBJ2-3
v_call: TRBV30
cdr3_nt: TGTGCCTGTTCCCGGGGTTTAAGCACAGATACGCAGTATTTT
cdr3_aa: CACSRGLSTDTQYF

d_call: TRBD1
clone_size: .
j_call: TRBJ2-5
v_call: TRBV2
cdr3_nt: TGTGCCAGCAGTGGGGTTTTAGGACAGGGTCAAGAGACCCAGTACTTC
cdr3_aa: CASSGVLGQGQETQYF

d_call: TRBD2
clone_size: .
j_call: TRBJ2-2
v_call: TRBV18
cdr3_nt: TGTGCCAGCTCCCCACTAGCGGGAGAGACCGGGGAGCTGTTTTTT
cdr3_aa: CASSPLAGETGELFF

d_call: .
clone_size: .
j_call: TRBJ1-2
v_call: TRBV7-3
cdr3_nt: TGTGCCAGCAGCTCCTCGGGGGGTAATGGCTACACCTTC
cdr3_aa: CASSSSGGNGYTF

d_call: .
clone_size: once
j_call: TRBJ2-3
v_call: TRBV9
cdr3_nt: TGTGCCAGCAGCCCCGGTGGGCCCCGCACAGATACGCAGTATTTT
cdr3_aa: CASSPGGPRTDTQYF

d_call: .
clone_size: .
j_call: TRBJ2-3
v_call: TRBV5-1
cdr3_nt: TGCGCCAGCAGCCTAAAGGAGGGCGGTTACACAGATACGCAGTATTTT
cdr3_aa: CASSLKEGGYTDTQYF

d_call: .
clone_size: .
j_call: TRBJ2-7
v_call: TRBV5-1
cdr3_nt: TGCGCCAGCAGCTTTAACTTTTACGAGCAGTACTTC
cdr3_aa: CASSFNFYEQYF

d_call: .
clone_size: .
j_call: TRBJ1-1
v_call: TRBV7-3
cdr3_nt: TGTGCCAGCAGCTGGACAGCTTACACTGAAGCTTTCTTT
cdr3_aa: CASSWTAYTEAFF

d_call: TRBD1
clone_size: .
j_call: TRBJ1-1
v_call: TRBV2
cdr3_nt: TGTGCCAGCACCGAACAGGGGGTGAACACTGAAGCTTTCTTT
cdr3_aa: CASTEQGVNTEAFF

d_call: .
clone_size: .
j_call: TRBJ1-3
v_call: TRBV29-1
cdr3_nt: TGCAGCGTGGAGATCGGACAGACCTCTGGAAACACCATATATTTT
cdr3_aa: CSVEIGQTSGNTIYF

d_call: TRBD2
clone_size: .
j_call: TRBJ2-5
v_call: TRBV4-2
cdr3_nt: TGTGCCAGCAGCCCCAGCGGGGAATGGGAGACCCAGTACTTC
cdr3_aa: CASSPSGEWETQYF

d_call: TRBD1
clone_size: .
j_call: TRBJ1-4
v_call: TRBV28
cdr3_nt: TGTGCCAGCACTCGCTCGCACGGACAGGTGGTTTTT
cdr3_aa: CASTRSHGQVVF

d_call: .
clone_size: once
j_call: TRBJ1-1
v_call: TRBV6-5
cdr3_nt: TGTGCCAGCAGTTACTCCTGGGGCGGGGGAAACACTGAAGCTTTCTTT
cdr3_aa: CASSYSWGGGNTEAFF

d_call: .
clone_size: .
j_call: TRBJ2-1
v_call: TRBV19
cdr3_nt: TGTGCCAGTAGTATGGGGGGAGGCAATGAGCAGTTCTTC
cdr3_aa: CASSMGGGNEQFF

d_call: .
clone_size: .
j_call: TRBJ2-7
v_call: TRBV9
cdr3_nt: TGTGCCAGCAGCGGTTCGACAGGAACCTACGAGCAGTACTTC
cdr3_aa: CASSGSTGTYEQYF

d_call: TRBD1
clone_size: .
j_call: TRBJ1-6
v_call: TRBV30
cdr3_nt: TGTGCCTGGAGCCCCGGGACAGGGTCCCAGCGCCTCCACTTT
cdr3_aa: CAWSPGTGSQRLHF

d_call: .
clone_size: .
j_call: TRBJ2-2
v_call: TRBV19
cdr3_nt: TGTGCCAGTAGGGTGGGGGGAGGCCCCACCGGGGAGCTGTTTTTT
cdr3_aa: CASRVGGGPTGELFF

d_call: TRBD1
clone_size: .
j_call: TRBJ1-2
v_call: TRBV10-2
cdr3_nt: TGCGCCAGCAGTGAACGGACAGGGGGCTATGGCTACACCTTC
cdr3_aa: CASSERTGGYGYTF

d_call: .
clone_size: .
j_call: TRBJ1-2
v_call: TRBV7-2
cdr3_nt: TGTGCCAGCAGCCCACCTGGGCTAACAAGTTCCTATGGCTACACCTTC
cdr3_aa: CASSPPGLTSSYGYTF

d_call: TRBD1
clone_size: .
j_call: TRBJ1-1
v_call: TRBV30
cdr3_nt: TGTGCCTGGAGACGGGCAGGGGGACGCACTGAAGCTTTCTTT
cdr3_aa: CAWRRAGGRTEAFF

d_call: TRBD2
clone_size: .
j_call: TRBJ2-1
v_call: TRBV10-3
cdr3_nt: TGTGCCATCAGCCCTGGGAGGGAGTATAATGAGCAGTTCTTC
cdr3_aa: CAISPGREYNEQFF

d_call: .
clone_size: .
j_call: TRBJ1-5
v_call: TRBV12-2
cdr3_nt: TGTGCAAGTCGCTCAGTTCCAGTGACAGGGATTTTTGGTCAGCCCCAGCATTTT
cdr3_aa: CASRSVPVTGIFGQPQHF

d_call: TRBD2
clone_size: .
j_call: TRBJ2-2
v_call: TRBV9
cdr3_nt: TGTGCCAGCAGCCATACATTTAGCGGGGGATTGGGAGGGGAGCTGTTTTTT
cdr3_aa: CASSHTFSGGLGGELFF

d_call: TRBD1
clone_size: .
j_call: TRBJ1-6
v_call: TRBV6-1
cdr3_nt: TGTGCCAGCAGTGCGACAGGGGATAGACCACCCCTCCACTTT
cdr3_aa: CASSATGDRPPLHF